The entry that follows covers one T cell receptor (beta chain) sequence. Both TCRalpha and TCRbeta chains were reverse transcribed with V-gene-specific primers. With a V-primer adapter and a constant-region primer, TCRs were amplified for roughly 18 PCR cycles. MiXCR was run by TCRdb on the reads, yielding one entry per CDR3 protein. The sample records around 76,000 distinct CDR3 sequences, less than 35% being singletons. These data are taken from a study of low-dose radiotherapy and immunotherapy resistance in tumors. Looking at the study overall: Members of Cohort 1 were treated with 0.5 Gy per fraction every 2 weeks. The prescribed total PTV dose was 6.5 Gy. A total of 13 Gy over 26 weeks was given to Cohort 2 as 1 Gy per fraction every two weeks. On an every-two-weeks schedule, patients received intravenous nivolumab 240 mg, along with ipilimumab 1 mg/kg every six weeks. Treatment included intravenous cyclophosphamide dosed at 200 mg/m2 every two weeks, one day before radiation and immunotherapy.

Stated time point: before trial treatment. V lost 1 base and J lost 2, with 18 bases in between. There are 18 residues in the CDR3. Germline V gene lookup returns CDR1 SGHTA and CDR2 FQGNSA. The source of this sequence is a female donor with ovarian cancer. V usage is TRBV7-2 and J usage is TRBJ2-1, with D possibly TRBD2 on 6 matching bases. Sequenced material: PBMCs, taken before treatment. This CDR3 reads CASSLEVVLGLPYNEQFF. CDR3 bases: TGTGCCAGCAGCTTAGAGGTTGTATTGGGACTGCCCTACAATGAGCAGTTCTTC.